This T cell receptor (beta chain) was found in a study of cytomegalovirus exposure and HLA in healthy donors (TCRdb year 2017). Describing the broader study: An earlier analysis of roughly 610 of the donors reported about 260 Gb of sequence data and 117 million unique TCR beta sequences obtained from 180 million or so T cells. All discovery cohort repertoires had been generated on a single sequencing platform. In an earlier analysis of 587 of the donors, high-throughput TCR beta sequencing was used to judge whether each TCR beta V gene segment behaved as functional or pseudogenic. Besides the first cohort of some 670 subjects, a separate validation cohort made up of about 120 different subjects was used. About 300 gigabases of sequencing data and tens of millions of unique TCR sequences were included in an early release covering 550 to 650 HLA-typed donors. Typing coverage differed by locus: A, B, C, DRB1 and DQB1 were typed in about 620-640 donors, DQA1 in 522, DPA1 in over 600, and DPB1 in just under 490. Using immunosequencing, the study profiled T cell repertoires from some 670 subjects and related those repertoires to cytomegalovirus serostatus. To study patterns of TCR occurrence, a later analysis re-analyzed previously published TCR beta repertoires from 650 to 750 donors and added high-resolution HLA genotyping. Four or five DR-DQ haplotypes were handled as single units for association and clustering because linkage in the cohort was strong. Rather than drawing on any new phenotypic data, the later analysis identified candidate immune exposures from TCR beta sequences and the way those sequences occurred across donors. In a later genetic analysis, genome-wide SNP genotypes for about three fifths of the roughly 670 donors were used, and that subset was treated as a discovery cohort. Class I and class II HLA loci were covered by the typing at four-digit resolution. Alongside the repertoire data, information on donor age, sex, ethnicity and CMV serostatus was compiled. The study was designed to test whether signatures of past pathogen exposure could be identified by cataloging public T cell receptors. The genetic ancestry cluster associated with self-reported Caucasian donors included 81% of the roughly 400 genotyped donors. Across 300 to 400 genotyped donors of the cohort, an average of about 240,000 unique TCR beta nucleotide sequences per donor were sequenced, and roughly 17% of those sequences were non-productive. To predict cytomegalovirus infection status, the study brought together high-throughput TCR immunosequencing, statistical association of individual TCRs with disease status, and machine learning.

Results the study describes overall, beyond this receptor: A later analysis associated about 17,000 TCR beta sequences with specific HLA alleles at a false discovery rate of 0.05. Presence/absence analyses assumed roughly uniform sequencing depth across donors, an assumption that may not hold. The cohort was sequenced for TCR beta chains only, and without alpha or paired-chain data the features that could be detected were limited. In an earlier analysis of 587 of the donors, most TCR beta V segments appeared in productive rearrangements about 90% or about 30% of the time, broadly matching IMGT annotations. A cluster of highly shared sequence variants was judged likely to represent a technical artifact of the sequencing pipeline. Most CMV-associated TCR beta chains appeared to be HLA-restricted in a later analysis, and the HLA associations seemed to be driven largely by CMV exposure. Some IMGT-functional V segments, including TRBV6-2 and TRBV6-3, could not be told apart with the 87-base-pair reads, so those segments were excluded. In a later analysis, several top co-occurrence clusters were reported to appear linked to parvovirus B19, influenza, CMV and Epstein-Barr virus. According to a later analysis, TCR association rates differed among HLA loci, with DRB1 alleles showing the most associated TCRs and HLA-C alleles showing the fewest. It was suggested by the authors that the approach could potentially be generalized to other disease states and immunological phenotypes. A further reported finding was that TCR beta sequences accurately predicted the HLA-A and HLA-B alleles for most subjects in the first cohort. HLA typing was unavailable for some donors at each locus, so association tests used only the typed subset. Across donors, most TCR sequences were observed very rarely, whereas some public TCRs were present in many individuals. A few of the identified cytomegalovirus-associated TCR beta chains were confirmed in vitro to be specific for cytomegalovirus antigens. The study listed 150 to 200 TCR beta chains as associated with cytomegalovirus. In a later genetic analysis, a missense DCLRE1C variant was associated with V-gene and J-gene trimming of TCR beta chains, and the association was replicated in an independent cohort. The only immune exposure information available for the cohort was CMV serostatus. Correlated functional status among segregating V segments might be attributable to linkage disequilibrium, but an unknown experimental factor could not be ruled out. According to a later genetic analysis, donors in an Asian-associated ancestry cluster had fewer N-insertions in productive TCRs than the roughly 670-donor mean. Because counts were too low, about 17 rarely observed V segments, including chromosome 9 orphons, were excluded from the earlier analysis of under 650 of the donors. A later analysis found that HLA-associated TCR beta chains were more clonally expanded and had lower generation probabilities than equally common non-associated chains. The classifier was reported to diagnose cytomegalovirus status with high specificity and sensitivity in both the original cohort and the validation cohort. When HLA alleles, especially DR and DQ, strongly co-occurred, TCR associations were difficult to assign to individual alleles.

The cohort was made up of about 610 healthy bone marrow donors. All cohort members were sampled while nominally healthy, although unrecorded immune exposures were likely present. The donor tested CMV seropositive and was one of the 289 seropositive cohort members. Every donor gave a peripheral blood sample, and the peripheral blood mononuclear cells from that sample were used for TCR beta sequencing. The Qiagen DNeasy Blood Extraction Kit was used to extract genomic DNA from the blood cell samples. Counted from cysteine to phenylalanine, this CDR3 has 14 amino acids. Only CDR3 DNA remains: 42 bases, in frame from the first base. The germline V gene (reference sequence) gives CDR1 as PRHDT and CDR2 as FYEKMQ. The junction shows trimming of 1 base on V and 8 bases on J, plus 14 bases between the germline ends. Receptor amplification or capture employed the immunoSEQ multiplex PCR assay. For the multiplex PCR, a mixture combining 60 forward primers for TCR Vbeta segments and 13 reverse primers for TCR Jbeta segments was used. The CDR3 region of rearranged TCR beta genes was amplified from genomic DNA with a multiplex PCR assay. The amplified TCR beta libraries were sequenced on the Illumina HiSeq System as 87-base-pair reads. The source study handled its data this way. A later analysis counted tens of millions of unique TCR beta chains across the 666 repertoires, and about 10 million of these chains were shared by at least two donors. Raw reads were error-corrected and collapsed into unique sequences by a nearest-neighbor algorithm in which closely related sequences were merged to remove PCR and sequencing errors. To assign V, D and J gene segments, CDR3 sequences were aligned to IMGT reference sequences. For a sequence to be retained, a match of at least six nucleotides to both a V gene segment and a J gene segment was required. Rearrangements were classified as productive when the CDR3 lacked stop codons and remained in frame with V and J, and all other rearrangements were classified as non-productive. Following IMGT convention, CDR3 was defined as the stretch from the second conserved V-encoded cysteine to the conserved J-encoded phenylalanine. The earlier analysis of some 580 of the donors excluded any sequence lacking an unambiguous match to a single V gene segment. In an earlier analysis of 587 of the donors, V segments were called functional above 56.7% productive rearrangements and were called segregating when the between-donor standard deviation exceeded 5%. A statistical classification framework was developed to diagnose cytomegalovirus status using the catalog of TCR beta chain sequences. In a later analysis, V and J genes were assigned by comparing TCR nucleotide sequences against IMGT/GENE-DB human TR gene sequences. Using the TCRdist pipeline, a later analysis assigned CDR3 sequences along with most-parsimonious VDJ recombination scenarios. In a later analysis, each TCR beta chain was defined by its CDR3 amino acid sequence together with its V-gene family, and reads without a unique V-gene family were excluded. In a later analysis, some 600 highly shared, low-generation-probability nucleotide sequences were removed to address suspected cross-contamination and a sequencing artifact. A later analysis calculated a clonal expansion index for each public chain from normalized within-repertoire ranks of inferred template counts. A later analysis computed generation probabilities with a VDJ recombination model fitted to out-of-frame rearrangements, and checked the results against IGoR. In a later analysis, hypergeometric tests were used to score TCR-TCR, TCR-HLA and TCR-CMV co-occurrence, with a repertoire-size bias correction applied to TCR pairs. A later analysis estimated false discovery rates by permuting HLA or CMV assignments 20 times. A later analysis grouped co-occurring TCRs with DBSCAN, adding TCRdist sequence similarity when clustering within HLA-allele-positive subsets. Co-occurrence clustering excluded repertoires with fewer than 30,000 or more than 120,000 public chains, plus five with anomalous nucleotide sharing. As stored in TCRdb, this immuneACCESS dataset retains in-frame rearrangements with V and J assigned. A fraction of the clones does not appear; measured against another copy, unresolved V genes explain less than half of the discrepancy, and the remainder lacks a known reason. The V and J calls and clone size were taken over from that table, and D and trimming were inferred from the DNA. The sample includes roughly 250,000 clones, with 80% to 90% observed a single time. 1.5% to 2.5% of the sample lies in the top ten.

The table lists this clone with a few counts. The specificity of this receptor is unknown. Base-call qualities are not available, and no considerably larger clone is one nucleotide away. This clonotype was sampled from a woman in her 40s in good health and CMV-seropositive. This chain joins TRBV13 to TRBJ1-1; tentative D gene TRBD1, with 5 bases matching. The sequenced material came from PBMCs. The CDR3 reads as follows: CASSLDGGWMEAFF. The nucleotide sequence is given as TGTGCCAGCAGCTTAGATGGGGGGTGGATGGAAGCTTTCTTT.